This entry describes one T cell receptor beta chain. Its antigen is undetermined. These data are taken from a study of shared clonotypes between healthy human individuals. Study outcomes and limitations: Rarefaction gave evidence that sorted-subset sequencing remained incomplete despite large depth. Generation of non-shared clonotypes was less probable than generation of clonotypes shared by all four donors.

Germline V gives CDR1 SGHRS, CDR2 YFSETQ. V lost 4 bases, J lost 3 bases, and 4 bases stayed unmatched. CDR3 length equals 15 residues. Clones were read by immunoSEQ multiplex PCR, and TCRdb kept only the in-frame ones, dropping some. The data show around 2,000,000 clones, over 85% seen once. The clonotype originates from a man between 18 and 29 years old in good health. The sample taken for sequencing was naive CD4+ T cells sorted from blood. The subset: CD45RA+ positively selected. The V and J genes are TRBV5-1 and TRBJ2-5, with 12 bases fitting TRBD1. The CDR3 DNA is TGCGCCAGCAGCGTCGGGACAGGGGGCGAAGAGACCCAGTACTTC. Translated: CASSVGTGGEETQYF. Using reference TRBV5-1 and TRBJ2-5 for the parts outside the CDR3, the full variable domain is KAGVTQTPRYLIKTRGQQVTLSCSPISGHRSVSWYQQTPGQGLQFLFEYFSETQRNKGNFPGRFSGRQFSNSRSEMNVSTLELGDSALYLCASSVGTGGEETQYFGPGTRLLVL.